The following is a T cell receptor beta chain sequence with its context. The target antigen is unknown. PCR involved 60 Vbeta and 13 Jbeta primers. TCRdb's table, derived via immunoSEQ multiplex PCR, lists solely in-frame clones and lacks some. The table includes over 150,000 clones, 65% to 90% detected once. These data belong to a study of cytomegalovirus exposure and HLA in healthy donors. At the level of the study: Of all 400 or so donors who were genotyped, about 84% belonged to the Caucasian-associated ancestry cluster. The study's findings and limits: The presence/absence work took it that sequencing depth was about the same across donors. TCR beta V- and J-gene trimming was later associated with a missense DCLRE1C variant. The authors later found HLA-associated TCR beta chains more clonally expanded than equally common others.

V was shortened by 0 bases and J by 4 bases, with 16 bases between the two germline ends. The V gene's germline CDR1 is SGHRS and CDR2 YFSETQ. There are 16 residues in the CDR3. The specimen sequenced was PBMCs. V and J are TRBV5-1 and TRBJ1-2; D is possibly TRBD1 (6 bases). The origin of this receptor is a girl aged 2-10 years in good health and CMV-seropositive. CDR3 residues: CASSLGLGTSIYGYTF. The DNA of the CDR3 is TGCGCCAGCAGCTTGGGGTTGGGGACATCGATCTATGGCTACACCTTC. The entire variable domain, with the rest obtained from reference TRBV5-1 and TRBJ1-2, is as follows: KAGVTQTPRYLIKTRGQQVTLSCSPISGHRSVSWYQQTPGQGLQFLFEYFSETQRNKGNFPGRFSGRQFSNSRSEMNVSTLELGDSALYLCASSLGLGTSIYGYTFGSGTRLTVV.